The present entry profiles one TCR beta chain with its context. CDR1 LGHNA and CDR2 YSLEER come from the germline V gene. Trimming left V 2 bases short and J 8 bases short, with 7 bases between. There are 12 residues in the CDR3. These data originate in a study of identical twins. Template switching added a universal primer site; cDNA carried unique molecular identifiers. TCRdb re-called the 5' RACE reads with MiXCR, one entry per CDR3 protein. The sample shows 700,000 or so distinct CDR3 sequences, approximately 21% of them seen only once. This sample was also put to use in a study of T cells expressing NK-cell markers. That publication notes: The authors restricted sorting to alpha-beta TCR T cells with an anti-gamma-delta TCR antibody in several experiments. NKG2C+ dominant clonotypes from over five donors made up roughly 1.0-7.0% of CD8+ T cells.

The J gene is TRBJ2-1, the V gene TRBV4-3; no clear D gene. The specimen was PBMCs. This TCR came from a woman under 30 in good health. The CDR3 DNA reads TGCGCCAGCAGCCAAACTCAGCATGAGCAGTTCTTC. It encodes CASSQTQHEQFF.